This T cell receptor beta chain was documented in a study of cytotoxic CD8 clonotypes in ibrutinib-treated CLL. Sequenced by immunoSEQ multiplex PCR; TCRdb stores in-frame clones only, minus some. The table has some 85,000 clones, approximately 77% seen once. V was trimmed by 4 bases and J by 0 bases, leaving 11 bases between them. The CDR3 totals 15 residues. Germline CDR1 is KGHSH and CDR2 is LQKENI. Extraction of approximately 2 micrograms of genomic DNA from cryopreserved PBMCs supplied material for TCR beta libraries. This clonotype was obtained from a human donor with chronic lymphocytic leukemia. The starting material was PBMCs, obtained after 24 months of ibrutinib treatment. V usage is TRBV18 and J usage is TRBJ2-3; tentatively, D is TRBD2 (6 bases). The DNA of the CDR3 is TGTGCCAGCTCACTAGCGGCAGAGAGCACAGATACGCAGTATTTT. This codes for CASSLAAESTDTQYF.